The rows below give T cell receptor beta chains drawn from one sample of a study of cytomegalovirus exposure and HLA in healthy donors. Assay: immunoSEQ multiplex PCR; the TCRdb copy retains only in-frame clones and omits some. This repertoire shows 99,000 or so clones, over 70% found once; its top ten account for under 1.5%. Source material: PBMCs. These receptors were collected from a man aged 35 to 55 in good health and CMV-seronegative. Both conserved end residues are trimmed from each CDR3.

J gene,V gene,CDR3 protein
TRBJ2-1,TRBV5-1,ASSLGQNYNEQF
TRBJ1-2,TRBV13,ASSLQGPQGYT
TRBJ1-5,TRBV30,AWSVLVDQPQH
TRBJ1-1,TRBV9,ASSSLTGNTEAF
TRBJ2-7,TRBV18,ASSPTGTPLAEQY
TRBJ2-7,TRBV29-1,SVVGGEQY
TRBJ2-7,TRBV19,ASSMDPYGVLSYEQY
TRBJ2-3,TRBV5-1,ASSLAVAREASLTIY
TRBJ2-2,TRBV28,ASSSTGGLGGTGELF
TRBJ2-7,TRBV28,ASSQYPPRATSGSREQY
TRBJ1-6,TRBV4-1,ASSQQGQIPVNSPLH
TRBJ2-7,TRBV6-6,ASCYHYEQY
TRBJ2-5,TRBV6-5,ASSYQGETQY
TRBJ1-5,TRBV18,ASSPGIGEGQPQH
TRBJ1-2,TRBV5-1,ASSRGGGGGYT
TRBJ2-5,TRBV7-9,ASSLAGGQQETQY
TRBJ1-1,TRBV4-1,ASSQAAGSTEAF
TRBJ1-3,TRBV6-1,ASSDIFGGTIY
TRBJ2-3,TRBV11-1,ASSLEGWADTQY
TRBJ2-1,TRBV4-3,ASSQVGTGQPEQF
TRBJ1-1,TRBV10-3,AIKSFETEAF
TRBJ1-1,TRBV7-9,ASSLGITGVNTEAF
TRBJ2-7,TRBV4-1,ASSQGLYYEQY
TRBJ2-1,TRBV13,ASSLGGTAYNEQF
TRBJ1-5,TRBV2,ASNKDRGLDNQPQH
TRBJ2-1,TRBV5-1,ASSLAGVYNEQF
TRBJ2-1,TRBV6-5,ASSSGGTGEQF
TRBJ1-4,TRBV13,ASSRRTAAVNEKLF
TRBJ2-5,TRBV6-5,ASSQDRAPQETQY
TRBJ2-5,TRBV29-1,SQAGGGVGETQY
TRBJ1-2,TRBV6-5,ASSYDRGYGYT
TRBJ2-1,TRBV7-2,ASSSLSRINEQF
TRBJ2-3,TRBV9,ASSLGLAGYTDTQY
TRBJ2-7,TRBV5-4,ASSPGGSGRSEQY
TRBJ1-2,TRBV12-1,ASSFSERRYT
TRBJ2-2,TRBV5-1,ASSFSVAGTGELF
TRBJ2-2,TRBV10-3,AIMSLGGRRTGELF
TRBJ1-2,TRBV28,ASSFSGAAYGYT
TRBJ2-5,TRBV29-1,SVRQGAEETQY
TRBJ2-5,TRBV19,ASSTGLGFGETQY
TRBJ1-4,TRBV28,ASRLYGSRGKLF
TRBJ1-3,TRBV5-4,ASSQSRDRPSVSGNTIY
TRBJ1-1,TRBV10-1,ASSESALTEAF
TRBJ1-5,TRBV5-1,ASSFGSNQPQH
TRBJ2-7,TRBV19,ASSFASGSPYEQY
TRBJ2-3,TRBV7-7,ASSLAGGTTDTQY
TRBJ1-5,TRBV7-8,ASSLGTGRNQPQH
TRBJ2-3,TRBV2,ASNGQFTDTQY
TRBJ2-5,TRBV5-1,ASSLVMAPGETQY
TRBJ1-2,TRBV18,ASSRQDNYGYT
TRBJ2-7,TRBV11-2,ASSLGYSKQY
TRBJ2-7,TRBV27,ASSSYRVTYEQY
TRBJ2-3,TRBV19,ASSRRGTTDTQY
TRBJ2-3,TRBV4-3,ASSQLSGGGTDTQY
TRBJ1-2,TRBV19,ASSTTGNYGYT
TRBJ2-7,TRBV5-1,ASSLFATGKGDEQY